The entry below describes one TCR beta chain. The sample belongs to a study of shared clonotypes between healthy human individuals. Produced via immunoSEQ multiplex PCR; TCRdb's table is partial and in-frame only. The data contain 2,100,000 or so clones, approximately 96% of them singletons. CDR3 length equals 14 residues. Trimming took 4 bases from V and 6 from J, leaving 12 bases between them. The germline gives CDR1 SNHLY, CDR2 FYNNEI. This clonotype originated in a man younger than 35 in good health. The chain employs TRBV2 and TRBJ2-2, with a tentative D call TRBD1 (5 bases). The sequenced material came from naive CD4+ T cells sorted from blood. Subset noted: CD45RA+ positively selected. The CDR3 protein is CASSVNGAAGELFF. In nucleotides, the CDR3 is TGTGCCAGCAGTGTTAATGGGGCGGCCGGGGAGCTGTTTTTT.